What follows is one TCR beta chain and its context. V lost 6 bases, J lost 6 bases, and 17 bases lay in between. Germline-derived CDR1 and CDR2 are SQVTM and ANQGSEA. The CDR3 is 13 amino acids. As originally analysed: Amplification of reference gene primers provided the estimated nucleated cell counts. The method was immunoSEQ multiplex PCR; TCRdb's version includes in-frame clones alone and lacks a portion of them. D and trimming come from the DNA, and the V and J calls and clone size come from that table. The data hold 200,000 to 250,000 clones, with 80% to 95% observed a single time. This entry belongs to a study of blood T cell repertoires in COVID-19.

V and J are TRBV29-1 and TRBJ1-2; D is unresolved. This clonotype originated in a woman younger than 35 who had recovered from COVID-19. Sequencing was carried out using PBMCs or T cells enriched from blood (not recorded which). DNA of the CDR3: TGCAGCGTGGAGGTCCGGATAGGCGATGGCTACACCTTC. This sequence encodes CSVEVRIGDGYTF.